Following are 11 T cell receptor beta chains from one sample sequenced in a study of CD8+ T cells in alopecia areata. The treatment denotes: oral pan-JAK inhibitor, 5-10 mg twice daily. Reverse transcription of extracted RNA yielded cDNA, which provided the sequencing template. Sequencing was performed with immunoSEQ multiplex PCR; in TCRdb, only in-frame clones are kept and a portion is missing. The table has 190,000 or so clones, 50% to 60% seen once; the top ten hold about 3%. Material: CD4+ T cells sorted from blood, obtained at week 4, from a patient treated with tofacitinib. The origin of the receptors is a human donor with alopecia areata.

The chain employs TRBV2 and TRBJ2-3; D unclear. Germline assignment: CDR1 SNHLY and CDR2 FYNNEI. Trimming removed 4 bases from V and 5 bases from J, with 4 bases in between. The length of the CDR3 is 11 residues. The CDR3 DNA sequence: TGTGCCAGCAGTGCGCGAGATACGCAGTATTTT. Translation: CASSARDTQYF.

The genes are TRBV18 and TRBJ2-7, with TRBD1 matching over 7 bases. Germline V gene data show CDR1 as KGHSH and CDR2 as LQKENI. CDR3 length: 14 residues. Trimming at V came to 0 bases and at J to 3 bases, leaving 2 bases not matched to a gene. The CDR3 here is CASSPPDRVYEQYF. The CDR3 DNA is TGTGCCAGCTCACCACCCGACAGGGTCTACGAGCAGTACTTC.

The CDR3 region is CASSYGRTNYGYTF. Written as DNA, the CDR3 is TGCGCCAGCAGCTATGGACGGACTAACTATGGCTACACCTTC. This chain connects TRBV5-1 to TRBJ1-2; D unclear. In germline, CDR1 is SGHRS, CDR2 YFSETQ. This CDR3 region has 14 residues. The ends were cut back, 3 bases at V and 0 bases at J, with 9 bases in the middle.

The chain carries TRBV29-1 and TRBJ1-4; D may be TRBD1 (5 bases). Trimming cost V 1 base and J 2 bases, with 14 bases left between them. The CDR3 runs to 16 residues. CDR1 and CDR2 from the germline V gene are SQVTM and ANQGSEA. The CDR3 loop reads CSVEGGEGRTNEKLFF. CDR3 DNA sequence: TGCAGCGTTGAAGGGGGGGAAGGACGGACTAATGAAAAACTGTTTTTT.

This chain joins TRBV5-1 and TRBJ1-1, with 7 nucleotides matching TRBD1. The CDR3 spans 15 residues. With V trimmed by 0 bases and J by 1 base, 3 bases remained unmatched. Germline CDR1 and CDR2: SGHRS and YFSETQ. The CDR3 spells CASSLVGQSNTEAFF. The DNA for the CDR3 is TGCGCCAGCAGCTTGGTGGGACAGTCGAACACTGAAGCTTTCTTT. Together with reference TRBV5-1 and TRBJ1-1, the CDR3 gives the full variable domain: KAGVTQTPRYLIKTRGQQVTLSCSPISGHRSVSWYQQTPGQGLQFLFEYFSETQRNKGNFPGRFSGRQFSNSRSEMNVSTLELGDSALYLCASSLVGQSNTEAFFGQGTRLTVV.

V is TRBV29-1 and J is TRBJ2-1, with TRBD2 matching 10 bases. V shed 2 bases and J 10 bases; nucleotides not matched to a gene: 2. The CDR3 loop spans 12 amino acids. Per the germline V gene, CDR1 is SQVTM and CDR2 is ANQGSEA. The CDR3 DNA sequence: TGCAGCGTTGAATTAGCGGGGGGCGAGCAGTTCTTC. The encoded protein is CSVELAGGEQFF.

This chain uses TRBV6-5 with TRBJ1-2; perhaps TRBD1 as D (5 bases). V lost 6 bases and J lost 4, with 15 bases in between. CDR1 is MNHEY, CDR2 SVGAGI, per germline. This CDR3 is built from 14 residues. The CDR3 DNA is TGTGCCAGCAGCGACTGGGGCGCAGGCTATGGCTACACCTTC. It specifies CASSDWGAGYGYTF.

This chain links TRBV28 with TRBJ2-1, with no clear D. This CDR3 is 12 amino acids long. Germline V lookup: CDR1 MDHEN, CDR2 SYDVKM. V shed 3 bases and J shed 7 bases, with 7 bases lying between them. The CDR3 DNA reads as TGTGCCAGCAGTTTTGGACGGAATGAGCAGTTCTTC. Protein sequence: CASSFGRNEQFF.

The chain joins TRBV9 to TRBJ1-2; weak D call: TRBD1 (6 bases). The germline CDR1 and CDR2 sequences are SGDLS and YYNGEE. Trimming took off 4 bases at V and 3 bases at J, with 13 bases between the two ends. The CDR3 length is 14 residues. CDR3 DNA sequence: TGTGCCAGCAGCCCCCGGGACACCGACTATGGCTACACCTTC. Amino acid sequence: CASSPRDTDYGYTF.

This clone was found a few times. This chain links TRBV29-1 with TRBJ1-2, with 9 positions matching TRBD1. Germline V gene data show CDR1 as SQVTM and CDR2 as ANQGSEA. V gave up 4 bases and J gave up 7 bases; unmatched junction bases: 7. The CDR3 is made up of 13 amino acids. The CDR3 is CSVAVDRGSGYTF. The CDR3 region has the DNA TGCAGCGTTGCTGTGGACAGGGGAAGTGGCTACACCTTC.

This rearrangement joins TRBV30 to TRBJ1-5, with unresolved D. There are 12 residues in the CDR3. Germline V gene sequence: CDR1 GTSNPN, CDR2 SVGIG (reference sequence). V lost 2 bases to trimming and J lost 2 bases, with 4 bases between them. The CDR3 bases are TGTGCCTGGAGTCGGGGCAATCAGCCCCAGCATTTT. It is translated as CAWSRGNQPQHF.